A single TCR beta chain is shown here with its context. CD45RO-negative, CCR7-positively selected cells formed the naive CD8 fraction, excluding terminally differentiated effector memory CD45RA+ cells. Healthy HIV-negative adults without recent acute infections or vaccinations served as donors. The sample comes from a study of shared clonotypes between healthy human individuals. Study in general: The cohort comprised a couple of women and a few men. Their ages spanned 18 to 49 years.

V lost 6 bases and J 2 bases, leaving 14 bases between the germline ends. This CDR3 is built from 14 residues. In germline, CDR1 is SEHNR, CDR2 FQNEAQ (reference sequence). Genomic DNA of every subset was divided equally among multiple immunoSEQ plates. Generated by immunoSEQ multiplex PCR, the TCRdb table keeps only in-frame clones and is missing some. This sample has about 2 million clones, with about 95% found just once. The genes are TRBV7-9 and TRBJ2-7, with unresolved D. The sequence was obtained from a man between 18 and 35 years old in good health. Material for sequencing was naive CD8+ T cells sorted from blood. CDR3 bases: TGTGCCAGCAGTCACCCTTTCGATCCCTACGAGCAGTACTTC. Residues: CASSHPFDPYEQYF.